This T cell receptor beta chain was captured by sequencing in a study of T cells after yellow fever vaccination. Germline CDR1 SGHVS, CDR2 FNYEAQ. The CDR3 consists of 16 residues. Germline trimming cut 4 bases from V and 1 base from J; bases unmatched to any gene: 4. This clonotype showed up many times. In TCRdb, the 5' RACE reads were re-called with MiXCR into one record per CDR3 protein. Of around 260,000 distinct CDR3 sequences listed, roughly 5% are singletons. This specimen consisted of CD4+ T cells sorted from PBMCs, obtained on the day of the yellow fever booster vaccination. The gene calls are TRBV7-6 and TRBJ2-7; 13 positions agree with TRBD2. The receptor was isolated from a man between 18 and 35 years old who received the YFV17D yellow fever vaccine. The chain's CDR3 is CASSSRLAGGSYEQYF. The DNA of the CDR3 is TGTGCCAGCAGCTCGAGACTAGCGGGGGGTTCCTACGAGCAGTACTTC.